The entry below describes one TCR beta chain. The sample is drawn from a study of blood T cell repertoires in COVID-19. Produced via immunoSEQ multiplex PCR; TCRdb's table is partial and in-frame only. Of about 260,000 clones in the sample, less than 90% were seen once. Germline CDR1 LNHDA, CDR2 SQIVND (reference sequence). V shed 5 bases and J 1 base; nucleotides not matched to a gene: 9. This CDR3 is built from 17 residues. This chain links TRBV19 with TRBJ2-2, with TRBD1 identical over 8 bases. The receptor was derived from a young man with active or convalescent COVID-19. Specimen: peripheral blood. Here the CDR3 DNA reads TGTGCCAGTAGTCCAAACGGACAGGGTCGGAACACCGGGGAGCTGTTTTTT. Amino acid sequence: CASSPNGQGRNTGELFF.